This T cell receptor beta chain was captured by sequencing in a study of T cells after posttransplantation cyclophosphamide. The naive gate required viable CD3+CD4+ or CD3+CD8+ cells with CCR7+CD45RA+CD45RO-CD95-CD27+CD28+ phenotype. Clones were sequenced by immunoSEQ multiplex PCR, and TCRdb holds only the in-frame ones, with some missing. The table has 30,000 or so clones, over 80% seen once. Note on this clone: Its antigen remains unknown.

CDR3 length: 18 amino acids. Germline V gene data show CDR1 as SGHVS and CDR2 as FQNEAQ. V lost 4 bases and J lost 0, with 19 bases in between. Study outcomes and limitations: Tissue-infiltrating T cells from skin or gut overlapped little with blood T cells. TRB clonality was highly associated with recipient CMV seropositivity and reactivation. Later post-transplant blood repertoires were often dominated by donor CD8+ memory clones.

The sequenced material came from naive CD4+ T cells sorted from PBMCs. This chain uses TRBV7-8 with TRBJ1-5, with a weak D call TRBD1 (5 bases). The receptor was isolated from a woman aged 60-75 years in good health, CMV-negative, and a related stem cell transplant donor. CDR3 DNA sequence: TGTGCCAGCAGCTCGGCAGGGCAGTGGAAGGGTAGCAATCAGCCCCAGCATTTT. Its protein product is CASSSAGQWKGSNQPQHF.